This passage covers 27 T cell receptor beta chains from one sample sequenced in a study of long-term antiretroviral therapy in people with HIV. Researchers ran immunoSEQ v3.0 at survey level. Libraries were prepared by immunoSEQ multiplex PCR; TCRdb keeps only in-frame clonotypes and omits some of them. The sample lists approximately 18,000 clones, 60% to 85% occurring once. The source material was unsorted PBMCs, sampled 2.3 years after starting antiretroviral therapy. These TCRs come from a woman in her forties with HIV.

This clone has more than one count but fewer than ten. This sequence joins TRBV6-5 and TRBJ1-1; D unclear. V was shortened by 0 bases and J by 5 bases, with 10 bases between the two germline ends. Per the germline V gene, CDR1 is MNHEY and CDR2 is SVGAGI. The CDR3 contains 14 residues. The CDR3 protein is CASSYSGGRTEAFF. The CDR3 DNA reads TGTGCCAGCAGTTACTCCGGTGGGAGGACTGAAGCTTTCTTT.

This clone has only one observation. This sequence joins TRBV4-3 and TRBJ2-1; 9 bases agree with TRBD2. The CDR3 loop spans 17 amino acids. J was trimmed by 0 bases and V by 3 bases; bases with no gene match: 6. Germline V CDR1 and CDR2: LGHNA, YSLEER. The CDR3 nucleotides are TGCGCCAGCAGCCAGATTGTAGCGGGGGACTCCTACAATGAGCAGTTCTTC. It specifies CASSQIVAGDSYNEQFF.

This chain links TRBV30 with TRBJ1-3; 7 bases align to TRBD1. V was pared by 0 bases and J by 7 bases, with 6 bases of the junction left unmatched. The V gene's germline CDR1 is GTSNPN and CDR2 SVGIG (reference sequence). CDR3 size: 14 residues. This CDR3 is CAWSVRGGANTIYF. The CDR3 DNA sequence: TGTGCCTGGAGTGTACGAGGGGGCGCGAACACCATATATTTT.

The genes are TRBV5-6 and TRBJ2-5; D may match TRBD1 or TRBD2 (5 bases each). This CDR3 has 14 amino acids. The germline V and J ends were trimmed by 4 bases and 7 bases, with 17 bases remaining between them. CDR1 and CDR2 (germline): SGHDT, YYEEEE. CDR3 coding DNA: TGTGCCAGCAGCACCGGGACCCAGGGTGTGACCCAGTACTTC. Residues: CASSTGTQGVTQYF.

As DNA, the CDR3 is TGTGCCAGTAGTCCCGGACTGATCTATGGCTACACCTTC. As protein: CASSPGLIYGYTF. The chain combines TRBV19 with TRBJ1-2; no clear D gene. Germline V gives CDR1 LNHDA, CDR2 SQIVND (reference sequence). The germline V and J ends were trimmed by 5 bases and 4 bases, with 11 bases remaining between them. The CDR3 extends over 13 amino acids.

This clone was counted a single time. This chain links TRBV2 with TRBJ2-2; no definite D call. The germline CDR1 and CDR2 sequences are SNHLY and FYNNEI. V was shortened by 0 bases and J by 5 bases, with 4 bases between the two germline ends. CDR3 length: 13 residues. CDR3 residues: CASSEATTGELFF. CDR3 in DNA: TGTGCCAGCAGTGAAGCGACAACCGGGGAGCTGTTTTTT.

The chain joins TRBV4-3 to TRBJ2-7; 10 nucleotides line up with TRBD2. Losses at the gene ends were 1 base for V and 3 bases for J; bases not matched to a gene: 6. Germline V gene lookup returns CDR1 LGHNA and CDR2 YSLEER. This CDR3 contains 16 residues. The DNA of the CDR3 is TGCGCCAGCAGCCAAGGCGTAGCGGGGGGCCACTACGAGCAGTACTTC. Its translation: CASSQGVAGGHYEQYF.

This rearrangement joins TRBV2 to TRBJ2-1; TRBD1 matches 10 bases. This CDR3 has 14 amino acids. Per germline, CDR1 SNHLY and CDR2 FYNNEI. V lost 7 bases and J lost 5; bases outside the gene matches: 5. Here the CDR3 DNA reads TGTGCCAGCACTCCGGGACAGGGGCACAATGAGCAGTTCTTC. Residues: CASTPGQGHNEQFF.

The CDR3: CASNQPDGQFQETQYF. The CDR3 coding sequence is TGTGCCAGCAACCAACCTGACGGGCAGTTCCAAGAGACCCAGTACTTC. V and J are TRBV9 and TRBJ2-5; D gene unclear. The CDR3 length is 16 residues. Germline V CDR1 and CDR2: SGDLS, YYNGEE. V was clipped by 6 bases and J by 1 base, with 19 bases between them. Looking up the rest from reference TRBV9 and TRBJ2-5 gives the full variable domain: DSGVTQTPKHLITATGQRVTLRCSPRSGDLSVYWYQQSLDQGLQFLIQYYNGEERAKGNILERFSAQQFPDLHSELNLSSLELGDSALYFCASNQPDGQFQETQYFGPGTRLLVL.

The chain employs TRBV10-3 and TRBJ2-7, with TRBD2 identical over 9 bases. V lost 1 base to trimming and J lost 3 bases; unmatched junction nucleotides: 10. The CDR3 spans 17 residues. Germline-derived CDR1 and CDR2 are ENHRY and SYGVKD. The chain's CDR3 is CAISELGGGAGSYEQYF. CDR3 DNA: TGTGCCATCAGTGAGTTAGGCGGGGGGGCCGGAAGCTACGAGCAGTACTTC.

The chain carries TRBV6-1 and TRBJ1-2, with D maybe TRBD1 (6 bases). The V gene's germline CDR1 is MNHNS and CDR2 SASEGT. The V end lost 2 bases, the J end lost 7 bases, and 14 bases lay between the germline ends. The CDR3 is 14 residues long. This chain's CDR3 is CASSERGGQGGYTF. The CDR3 bases are TGTGCCAGCAGTGAACGGGGGGGGCAGGGTGGCTACACCTTC.

J is TRBJ1-2 and V is TRBV27, with TRBD1 matching over 7 bases. Germline loops: CDR1 MNHEY, CDR2 SMNVEV (reference sequence). V lost 5 bases to trimming and J lost 8 bases; unmatched junction nucleotides: 11. This CDR3 has 14 residues. In DNA, the CDR3 is TGTGCCAGCAGTGCAAATCCGGGACAGTGGGGCTACACCTTC. Amino acids: CASSANPGQWGYTF.

The rearrangement links TRBV6-1 to TRBJ2-7; TRBD2 matches at 11 bases. This CDR3 spans 13 amino acids. Germline CDR1 is MNHNS and CDR2 is SASEGT. The V and J ends lost 6 bases and 7 bases, in that order; junction bases with no gene match: 5. As DNA, the CDR3 is TGTGCCAGCAGGGGACTAGCGGCTAGGGAGCAGTACTTC. Translating gives CASRGLAAREQYF.

The chain has TRBV7-8 and TRBJ2-1; D not certain. This CDR3 contains 14 residues. In germline, CDR1 is SGHVS, CDR2 FQNEAQ. V lost 1 base and J lost 5, with 9 bases in between. The CDR3, as DNA: TGTGCCAGCAGCTTAGTCCTAGGCAACAATGAGCAGTTCTTC. Translation: CASSLVLGNNEQFF.

The V gene is TRBV18, the J gene TRBJ1-1; no clear D gene. Germline V gene lookup returns CDR1 KGHSH and CDR2 LQKENI. The CDR3 covers 14 residues. The V end was cut by 1 base, the J end by 1 base, with 7 bases between. The CDR3 here is CASSPLEQNTEAFF. DNA for the CDR3: TGTGCCAGCTCACCACTAGAACAGAACACTGAAGCTTTCTTT.

The rearrangement joins TRBV5-6 to TRBJ2-5, with D perhaps being TRBD1 or TRBD2 (6 bases each). Trimming shortened V by 0 bases and J by 2 bases, and 14 bases separated the two germline ends. The V gene's germline CDR1 is SGHDT and CDR2 YYEEEE. The CDR3 totals 16 residues. The CDR3: CASSLGGGLLQETQYF. In DNA, the CDR3 is TGTGCCAGCAGCTTGGGTGGGGGGCTTTTACAAGAGACCCAGTACTTC.

This clone showed up just a few times. The chain couples TRBV6-1 to TRBJ1-2; D uncertain. Germline CDR1 MNHNS, CDR2 SASEGT. Trimming removed 3 bases from V and 2 bases from J, with 4 bases in between. The CDR3 contains 12 residues. CDR3 in DNA: TGTGCCAGCAGTGACTTGAACTATGGCTACACCTTC. Amino acid sequence: CASSDLNYGYTF.

The V call is TRBV6-1, the J call TRBJ1-5, with D hard to call. V lost 8 bases, J lost 2 bases, and 16 bases lay in between. Germline values: CDR1 MNHNS, CDR2 SASEGT. This CDR3 region has 15 residues. The CDR3 loop is CASVSAGTGNQPQHF. The CDR3 nucleotides are TGTGCCAGCGTTTCGGCGGGAACCGGCAATCAGCCCCAGCATTTT.

The rearrangement joins TRBV29-1 to TRBJ1-4; D remains unclear. CDR3 size: 14 residues. CDR1 and CDR2 (germline): SQVTM, ANQGSEA. V was cut by 1 base and J by 2 bases, with 8 bases left in between. The chain's CDR3 is CSVEGRGTNEKLFF. CDR3 bases: TGCAGCGTTGAAGGAAGAGGGACTAATGAAAAACTGTTTTTT.

CDR3 sequence: CASGLSSFYNEQFF. CDR3 nucleotide sequence: TGTGCTAGTGGTTTATCATCCTTCTACAATGAGCAGTTCTTC. The V and J genes are TRBV12-5 and TRBJ2-1, with no clear D. V was clipped by 3 bases and J by 3 bases, with 9 bases between them. This CDR3 has 14 amino acids. CDR1 is LGHNT and CDR2 is FRNRAP in the germline V gene.

This chain links TRBV11-2 with TRBJ2-7; a weak D match, TRBD2 (6 bases). The CDR3 runs 16 residues. V was clipped by 1 base and J by 3 bases, with 16 bases between them. Germline CDR1 and CDR2: SGHAT and FQNNGV. This CDR3 reads CASSLAYGGENYEQYF. CDR3 DNA sequence: TGTGCCAGCAGCTTAGCTTACGGGGGTGAAAACTACGAGCAGTACTTC.

This clone was seen a single time. The V gene is TRBV4-3, the J gene TRBJ2-7; TRBD1 matches at 9 bases. From germline, CDR1 is LGHNA and CDR2 YSLEER. CDR3 length: 17 amino acids. After removal of 3 bases from V and 3 bases from J, the junction contained 12 bases not matched to a gene. This CDR3 is CASSHDYDRGNFYEQYF. The DNA of the CDR3 is TGCGCCAGCAGCCACGATTACGACAGGGGGAATTTCTACGAGCAGTACTTC.

The V gene is TRBV10-2, the J gene TRBJ2-5, with no clear D. CDR3 size: 13 residues. The V and J ends lost 3 bases and 0 bases respectively, with 5 bases between them. Germline-derived CDR1 and CDR2 are WSHSY and SAAADI. CDR3 sequence: CASSDAYQETQYF. The CDR3 DNA follows: TGCGCCAGCAGTGACGCCTACCAAGAGACCCAGTACTTC.

V usage is TRBV5-1 and J usage is TRBJ1-1, with 7 bases matching TRBD1. The CDR3 is made up of 15 amino acids. The V gene end was trimmed by 0 bases and the J gene end by 0 bases; junction bases not matched to a gene: 2. The germline gives CDR1 SGHRS, CDR2 YFSETQ. DNA of the CDR3: TGCGCCAGCAGCTTGGGGGGACAGCTGAACACTGAAGCTTTCTTT. As protein: CASSLGGQLNTEAFF.

The chain links TRBV18 to TRBJ1-3; TRBD1 agrees at 7 bases. The germline V gene encodes CDR1 KGHSH and CDR2 LQKENI. The CDR3 has 15 residues. The J segment lost 6 bases and the V segment lost 3 bases, leaving 8 bases of the junction unmatched. The CDR3 reads CASSPETGPENTIYF. The CDR3 nucleotides read TGTGCCAGCTCACCCGAGACAGGGCCGGAAAACACCATATATTTT.

This clone was seen a few times. This sequence joins TRBV2 and TRBJ2-3, with TRBD1 as a possible D gene (5 bases). V lost 2 bases and J 2 bases, leaving 14 bases between the germline ends. The germline V gene encodes CDR1 SNHLY and CDR2 FYNNEI. The CDR3 totals 16 residues. Here the CDR3 DNA reads TGTGCCAGCAGTGAATCCGACAGTTATTACACAGATACGCAGTATTTT. Translation: CASSESDSYYTDTQYF.

V and J are TRBV30 and TRBJ1-2; D not certain. This CDR3 spans 13 amino acids. Trimming stripped 4 bases from V and 2 bases from J, with 11 bases between. Germline loops: CDR1 GTSNPN, CDR2 SVGIG (reference sequence). CDR3 sequence: CAWTDEYNYGYTF. CDR3 DNA: TGTGCCTGGACGGACGAGTACAACTATGGCTACACCTTC.